This T cell receptor beta chain was documented in a study of identical twins. CDR1 and CDR2 from the germline V gene are SGHNT and YYREEE (reference sequence). This CDR3 has 19 residues. V dropped 3 bases and J dropped 2; count of bases not matched to a gene: 11. General observations from the study: Beta clonotypes that were abundant in cord blood contained fewer insertions, a pattern absent from memory repertoires. Twins shared beta out-of-frame sequences in excess, but this excess was weaker. Analyses based on zero insertions could be partly confounded by invariant MAIT and iNKT cells.

Note on this clonotype: Its cognate antigen is unknown.

The authors used template switching to add a universal primer site and gave cDNA unique molecular identifiers. From the 5' RACE reads, TCRdb called clonotypes with MiXCR, one entry per CDR3 protein. This sample has about 890,000 distinct CDR3 sequences; 12% occur once, and the top ten carry around 1.6%. This sample was also put to use in a study of yellow fever vaccine responses in identical twins.

This sequence originates from a woman younger than 35 in good health. The J gene is TRBJ2-2, the V gene TRBV5-4, with 12 nucleotides matching TRBD1. Sequencing used PBMCs. This CDR3 reads CASSSPGTGGSKNTGELFF. In nucleotides, the CDR3 is TGTGCCAGCAGCTCCCCCGGGACAGGGGGCTCGAAAAACACCGGGGAGCTGTTTTTT.